Presented here are 10 T cell receptor beta chains from one specimen sequenced in a study of cytomegalovirus exposure and HLA in healthy donors. PCR involved 60 Vbeta and 13 Jbeta primers. The data were produced by immunoSEQ multiplex PCR, yet TCRdb's version contains in-frame clones alone and is incomplete. The data show 60,000 to 70,000 clones, less than 70% seen once. Specimen: PBMCs. The receptors here all came from a woman aged 25-40 years in good health and CMV-seronegative.

The chain employs TRBV29-1 and TRBJ1-2; TRBD1 might be the D (6 bases). The CDR3 consists of 17 residues. Germline V CDR1 and CDR2: SQVTM, ANQGSEA. Trimming shortened V by 7 bases and J by 0 bases, and 24 bases separated the two germline ends. CDR3 sequence reads: CSGGLLWTAPSNYGYTF. The CDR3 bases are TGCAGCGGGGGCCTCCTTTGGACAGCACCTTCTAACTATGGCTACACCTTC.

The table lists this clone with a few counts. V gene TRBV9 combines with J gene TRBJ1-6, with TRBD1 matching over 10 bases. J lost 6 bases, V lost 5 bases, and 11 bases had no gene match. The CDR3 is 17 residues long. The germline V gene encodes CDR1 SGDLS and CDR2 YYNGEE. CDR3 nucleotides: TGTGCCAGCAGTCCCTATTGGGGGGACAGGGGTAATTCACCCCTCCACTTT. Its translation: CASSPYWGDRGNSPLHF.

V is TRBV6-1 and J is TRBJ2-3; 11 nucleotides line up with TRBD1. Germline CDR1 MNHNS, CDR2 SASEGT. CDR3 length: 16 amino acids. Trimming took 4 bases from V and 1 from J; bases not matched to a gene: 4. As DNA, the CDR3 is TGTGCCAGCAGTGGTCGGGACAGGGGGGGCACAGATACGCAGTATTTT. The encoded protein is CASSGRDRGGTDTQYF.

This chain links TRBV5-4 with TRBJ2-7; TRBD1 agrees at 9 bases. The germline gives CDR1 SGHNT, CDR2 YYREEE (reference sequence). The V segment lost 3 bases and the J segment 0 bases; nucleotides outside the gene matches: 4. The length of the CDR3 is 15 residues. CDR3 residues: CASSSRDRASYEQYF. For the CDR3, the DNA is TGTGCCAGCAGCTCCCGGGACAGGGCCTCCTACGAGCAGTACTTC.

The rearrangement uses TRBV2 and TRBJ2-3; TRBD1 might be the D (6 bases). This CDR3 spans 17 amino acids. Trimming shortened V by 7 bases and J by 0 bases, and 20 bases separated the two germline ends. The germline V gene has CDR1 SNHLY and CDR2 FYNNEI. The CDR3 bases are TGTGCCAGCAAAGAAAAGTGGACAGATACTAGCACAGATACGCAGTATTTT. It encodes CASKEKWTDTSTDTQYF. Full variable domain (remainder filled in from reference TRBV2 and TRBJ2-3): EPEVTQTPSHQVTQMGQEVILRCVPISNHLYFYWYRQILGQKVEFLVSFYNNEISEKSEIFDDQFSVERPDGSNFTLKIRSTKLEDSAMYFCASKEKWTDTSTDTQYFGPGTRLTVL.

This chain links TRBV18 with TRBJ2-1, with 7 bases fitting TRBD2. The CDR3 covers 13 residues. V trimming: 6 bases; J trimming: 6 bases; junction bases outside the gene matches: 5. CDR1 and CDR2 (germline): KGHSH, LQKENI. This CDR3 reads CASSLSSGNEQFF. For the CDR3, the DNA is TGTGCCAGCTCCCTGTCTAGCGGCAATGAGCAGTTCTTC.

V and J are TRBV7-9 and TRBJ1-2, with 8 bases aligning to TRBD1. The CDR3 is 14 residues long. J was trimmed by 4 bases and V by 8 bases; bases with no gene match: 9. Germline V gene data show CDR1 as SEHNR and CDR2 as FQNEAQ (reference sequence). Here the CDR3 DNA reads TGTGCCAGCGAAGGAGCAGGGGGCATCTATGGCTACACCTTC. Amino acid sequence: CASEGAGGIYGYTF.

A few counts support this clone. V usage is TRBV11-2 and J usage is TRBJ1-3; tentative D call: TRBD1 (5 bases). Germline CDR1 is SGHAT and CDR2 is FQNNGV. The V end was cut by 6 bases, the J end by 4 bases, with 13 bases between. This CDR3 spans 14 amino acids. The CDR3 sequence is CASRPTGFGNTIYF. As DNA, the CDR3 is TGTGCCAGCAGGCCTACAGGTTTCGGAAACACCATATATTTT.

V gene TRBV7-9 combines with J gene TRBJ2-2; 10 bases align to TRBD2. Germline loops: CDR1 SEHNR, CDR2 FQNEAQ (reference sequence). This CDR3 has 16 residues. With 5 bases clipped from V and 2 bases from J, the junction kept 5 bases outside the gene matches. The CDR3 here is CASSQLAGSNTGELFF. The CDR3 nucleotides read TGTGCCAGCAGCCAACTAGCGGGGAGCAACACCGGGGAGCTGTTTTTT.

This clone was picked up one time. J is TRBJ1-5 and V is TRBV28; 10 bases match TRBD1. Germline CDR1 and CDR2: MDHEN and SYDVKM. The CDR3 is made up of 15 amino acids. J lost 7 bases, V lost 5 bases, and 8 bases had no gene match. This CDR3 reads CASSPLDRGRQPQHF. CDR3 DNA: TGTGCCAGCAGTCCCCTGGACAGGGGGAGACAGCCCCAGCATTTT.